Each of the 32 T cell receptor beta chains below was sequenced from the same sample in a study of neurological immune-mediated disorders. TCRdb called the 5' RACE reads again in MiXCR, with one record for every CDR3 protein. The table has approximately 65,000 distinct CDR3 sequences, around 5.1% seen once; the top ten hold about 5%. The sequencing sample was made of PBMCs. The receptors here all came from a human donor with multiple sclerosis. The donor label of this sample is uncertain.

In this sample, this clonotype turned up many times. V is TRBV7-8 and J is TRBJ2-3; D ambiguous. CDR1 and CDR2 from the germline V gene are SGHVS and FQNEAQ. Trimming left V 1 base short and J 0 bases short, with 8 bases between. The CDR3 totals 15 residues. The DNA of the CDR3 is TGTGCCAGCAGCTTAGGGCTACCGAGCACAGATACGCAGTATTTT. Residues: CASSLGLPSTDTQYF.

Ten or more counts support this clonotype. The gene calls are TRBV10-3 and TRBJ1-2; no clear D. Germline V gene data show CDR1 as ENHRY and CDR2 as SYGVKD. Trimming shortened V by 6 bases and J by 8 bases, and 16 bases separated the two germline ends. The CDR3 runs 13 residues. CDR3 loop: CAIRTPTGGGYTF. In DNA, the CDR3 is TGTGCCATCAGGACCCCCACGGGTGGAGGCTACACCTTC.

This clonotype was picked up many times. The rearrangement links TRBV5-1 to TRBJ2-3, with D perhaps matching TRBD2 (9 bases). V dropped 4 bases and J dropped 2 bases, with 20 bases sitting between them. This CDR3 region has 17 residues. The V gene's germline CDR1 is SGHRS and CDR2 YFSETQ. This chain's CDR3 is CASSSGGRTGLTDTQYF. The CDR3 DNA follows: TGCGCCAGCAGCAGCGGGGGGCGGACAGGGCTCACAGATACGCAGTATTTT.

This clonotype was seen at least ten times. The V and J genes are TRBV5-1 and TRBJ2-5; perhaps TRBD1 as D (5 bases). Germline lookup yields CDR1 SGHRS and CDR2 YFSETQ. Trimming took 0 bases from V and 7 from J, leaving 10 bases between them. CDR3 length equals 13 residues. In DNA form, the CDR3 reads TGCGCCAGCAGCTTGGAAGGGGAAGGGACCCAGTACTTC. Amino acid sequence: CASSLEGEGTQYF.

This clonotype has ten or more counts. The chain links TRBV5-1 to TRBJ1-1; D might be TRBD1 (6 bases). Trimming took 0 bases from V and 0 from J, leaving 9 bases between them. Germline CDR1 reads SGHRS; CDR2 reads YFSETQ. The CDR3 is made up of 15 amino acids. For the CDR3, the DNA is TGCGCCAGCAGCTTGGAGGGACATGTGAACACTGAAGCTTTCTTT. Translated: CASSLEGHVNTEAFF. Full variable domain (missing parts from reference TRBV5-1 and TRBJ1-1): KAGVTQTPRYLIKTRGQQVTLSCSPISGHRSVSWYQQTPGQGLQFLFEYFSETQRNKGNFPGRFSGRQFSNSRSEMNVSTLELGDSALYLCASSLEGHVNTEAFFGQGTRLTVV.

In its sample, this clonotype was seen a few times. The gene calls are TRBV19 and TRBJ1-5, with D possibly TRBD1 on 5 matching bases. Germline V gene sequence: CDR1 LNHDA, CDR2 SQIVND (reference sequence). This CDR3 has 15 amino acids. V lost 3 bases and J lost 0, with 9 bases in between. DNA of the CDR3: TGTGCCAGTAGTATCGAGGGGCATAGCAATCAGCCCCAGCATTTT. It encodes CASSIEGHSNQPQHF. Full variable domain (missing parts from reference TRBV19 and TRBJ1-5): DGGITQSPKYLFRKEGQNVTLSCEQNLNHDAMYWYRQDPGQGLRLIYYSQIVNDFQKGDIAEGYSVSREKKESFPLTVTSAQKNPTAFYLCASSIEGHSNQPQHFGDGTRLSIL.

This clonotype was detected many times. The chain links TRBV20-1 to TRBJ1-5; D is unclear. Between the trimmed V and J ends, which lost 3 bases and 7 bases, there was a span of 16 bases. The germline V gene has CDR1 DFQATT and CDR2 SNEGSKA (reference sequence). The CDR3 has 14 residues. In DNA form, the CDR3 reads TGCAGTGCTAGGTTAAGGAGGGTCGGGCAGCCCCAGCATTTT. It codes for CSARLRRVGQPQHF.

This clonotype was counted ten times or more. The CDR3 loop is CASSYDRGSYYEQYF. CDR3 bases: TGTGCCAGCAGCTATGACAGGGGGTCCTACTACGAGCAGTACTTC. The rearrangement uses TRBV5-5 and TRBJ2-7; 9 bases line up with TRBD1. Germline-derived CDR1 and CDR2 are SGHKS and YYEKEE (reference sequence). V shed 3 bases and J 3 bases; nucleotides not matched to a gene: 7. The CDR3 has 15 amino acids.

This clonotype was recorded at least ten times. The chain combines TRBV9 with TRBJ1-1; unclear D gene. This CDR3 is 13 amino acids long. The V end was cut by 4 bases, the J end by 4 bases, with 11 bases between. In germline, CDR1 is SGDLS, CDR2 YYNGEE. CDR3 loop: CASSPSLTTEAFF. Written as DNA, the CDR3 is TGTGCCAGCAGCCCATCATTGACCACTGAAGCTTTCTTT. The full variable domain, its missing parts supplied by reference TRBV9 and TRBJ1-1, is DSGVTQTPKHLITATGQRVTLRCSPRSGDLSVYWYQQSLDQGLQFLIQYYNGEERAKGNILERFSAQQFPDLHSELNLSSLELGDSALYFCASSPSLTTEAFFGQGTRLTVV.

This clonotype was recorded at least ten times. At one of its ends the junction is not consistent with the germline gene, which may arise from a read error. The gene calls are TRBV20-1 and TRBJ1-5; no clear D. There are 13 residues in the CDR3. Germline V CDR1 and CDR2: DFQATT, SNEGSKA (reference sequence). This CDR3 is CSAGESTLQPQHF. The CDR3, as DNA: TGCAGTGCTGGAGAAAGTACGCTTCAGCCCCAGCATTTT.

There are many counts of this clonotype. The chain carries TRBV5-1 and TRBJ1-6; a possible D gene is TRBD1 (5 bases). The CDR3 sequence is 14 residues long. V lost 2 bases to trimming and J lost 7 bases, with 10 bases between them. CDR1 is SGHRS and CDR2 is YFSETQ in the germline V gene. The CDR3 protein is CASSFRDINSPLHF. The CDR3 DNA reads TGCGCCAGCAGCTTCAGGGATATCAATTCACCCCTCCACTTT.

This clonotype was seen repeatedly, ten times or more. The chain joins TRBV5-1 to TRBJ2-1; D is perhaps TRBD1 or TRBD2 (5 bases each). The length of the CDR3 is 13 residues. Germline values: CDR1 SGHRS, CDR2 YFSETQ. Trimming took 4 bases from V and 7 from J, leaving 12 bases between them. The CDR3 region has the DNA TGCGCCAGCAGCATGGGGACCGGGAATGAGCAGTTCTTC. Translating gives CASSMGTGNEQFF.

Many counts were recorded for this clonotype. This rearrangement joins TRBV5-1 to TRBJ2-1; TRBD1 matches at 9 bases. The length of the CDR3 is 15 residues. The ends lost 4 bases at V and 7 bases at J; junction bases unmatched: 9. Germline-derived CDR1 and CDR2 are SGHRS and YFSETQ. DNA for the CDR3: TGCGCCAGCAGCCCACAGGGGGCGGGGGAAAATGAGCAGTTCTTC. Translating gives CASSPQGAGENEQFF.

The chain is built from TRBV11-2 and TRBJ2-3, with D perhaps matching TRBD2 (6 bases). V was trimmed by 1 base and J by 0 bases, leaving 14 bases between them. This CDR3 spans 17 amino acids. Germline values: CDR1 SGHAT, CDR2 FQNNGV. The CDR3 DNA reads as TGTGCCAGCAGCTTAGGGCTTTGGGGGGAGAGCACAGATACGCAGTATTTT. Its translation is CASSLGLWGESTDTQYF.

This chain uses TRBV6-4 with TRBJ2-7; D could derive from TRBD1 or TRBD2 (6 bases each). Trimming removed 2 bases at V and 7 bases at J, with 15 bases between. The CDR3 is made up of 14 amino acids. The V gene's germline CDR1 is MRHNA and CDR2 SNTAGT. CDR3 amino acids: CASSDEGGIGEQYF. The CDR3 bases are TGTGCCAGCAGTGACGAGGGGGGTATTGGAGAGCAGTACTTC.

In this sample, this clonotype turned up many times. The V call is TRBV20-1, the J call TRBJ1-2; D is possibly TRBD1 (6 bases). Germline V gene data show CDR1 as DFQATT and CDR2 as SNEGSKA (reference sequence). Trimming removed 3 bases from V and 7 bases from J, with 18 bases in between. CDR3 size: 14 residues. In DNA, the CDR3 is TGCAGTGCTAGCGACAGGCGGGAGCGGGTTGGCTACACCTTC. This encodes CSASDRRERVGYTF.

This clonotype showed up many times. This chain joins TRBV5-6 and TRBJ1-1; no clear D. Per germline, CDR1 SGHDT and CDR2 YYEEEE. Between the trimmed V and J ends, which lost 0 bases and 2 bases, there was a span of 11 bases. The CDR3 runs 15 residues. CDR3 bases: TGTGCCAGCAGCTTGGCAGGAGGGCGAAACACTGAAGCTTTCTTT. It translates to CASSLAGGRNTEAFF.

Regarding this clonotype: This could be a read error, since a much larger clone is one nucleotide away. The chain is built from TRBV20-1 and TRBJ2-3; TRBD2 agrees at 9 bases. The CDR3 length is 15 residues. Germline assignment: CDR1 DFQATT and CDR2 SNEGSKA (reference sequence). V lost 2 bases and J lost 2; bases outside the gene matches: 5. CDR3 protein: CSARKSGGNTDTQYF. The CDR3 DNA follows: TGCAGTGCTAGAAAAAGCGGGGGGAACACAGATACGCAGTATTTT.

CDR3 amino acids: CASPADRGFADTQYF. For the CDR3, the DNA is TGTGCCAGCCCGGCGGACAGGGGCTTCGCAGATACGCAGTATTTT. The chain links TRBV6-1 to TRBJ2-3; the match to TRBD1 covers 9 bases. The CDR3 is 15 amino acids. After removal of 8 bases from V and 4 bases from J, the junction contained 10 bases not matched to a gene. Looked up from germline, CDR1 is MNHNS and CDR2 is SASEGT.

The sample holds many counts of this clonotype. The V and J genes are TRBV12-3 or TRBV12-4 and TRBJ2-5, with D possibly matching TRBD1 (5 bases). V was pared by 0 bases and J by 3 bases, with 8 bases between. This CDR3 is 14 amino acids long. This CDR3 reads CASSLALGEETQYF. The CDR3 nucleotides read TGTGCCAGCAGTTTAGCGTTAGGGGAAGAGACCCAGTACTTC.

The chain uses TRBV9 and TRBJ1-1; maybe TRBD1 (5 bases). Germline V gene sequence: CDR1 SGDLS, CDR2 YYNGEE. V lost 0 bases and J 7 bases, leaving 10 bases between the germline ends. CDR3 size: 13 residues. The CDR3 spells CASSVAPDIEAFF. The CDR3 nucleotides are TGTGCCAGCAGCGTAGCTCCGGACATTGAAGCTTTCTTT.

This clonotype was seen more than once but under ten times. The genes are TRBV28 and TRBJ1-6; D is ambiguous. The V gene's germline CDR1 is MDHEN and CDR2 SYDVKM. The V gene lost 2 bases and the J gene lost 14 bases, with 16 bases spanning the gap. The CDR3 spans 14 residues. This chain's CDR3 is CASSLSIGPLTLHF. The CDR3 region has the DNA TGTGCCAGCAGTTTAAGCATAGGTCCTTTAACCCTCCACTTT. Complete variable domain (other parts from reference TRBV28 and TRBJ1-6): DVKVTQSSRYLVKRTGEKVFLECVQDMDHENMFWYRQDPGLGLRLIYFSYDVKMKEKGDIPEGYSVSREKKERFSLILESASTNQTSMYLCASSLSIGPLTLHFGNGTRLTVT.

This clonotype appeared many times. The V gene is TRBV5-1, the J gene TRBJ2-1; D could derive from TRBD1 or TRBD2 (7 bases each). Germline values: CDR1 SGHRS, CDR2 YFSETQ. Trimming took 2 bases from V and 8 from J, leaving 17 bases between them. The CDR3 sequence is 15 residues long. The CDR3 loop is CASSLFWDSGDEQFF. For the CDR3, the DNA is TGCGCCAGCAGCTTATTCTGGGACAGCGGGGATGAGCAGTTCTTC.

This clonotype was observed many times. The rearrangement links TRBV25-1 to TRBJ1-1, with a possible D match to TRBD1 (6 bases). Per the germline V gene, CDR1 is MGHDK and CDR2 is SYGVNS. V shed 7 bases and J shed 5 bases, with 17 bases lying between them. The CDR3 has 14 amino acids. CDR3 coding DNA: TGTGCCAGCACCCCGGTGGGGGGGCGGACTGAAGCTTTCTTT. Protein: CASTPVGGRTEAFF.

This clonotype was counted many times. V and J are TRBV12-3 or TRBV12-4 and TRBJ2-7, with a tentative D call TRBD1 (6 bases). The CDR3 is made up of 12 amino acids. V was cut by 6 bases and J by 5 bases, with 11 bases left in between. DNA of the CDR3: TGTGCCAGCAGCCCGGACAGAGACGAGCAGTACTTC. Residues: CASSPDRDEQYF.

This clonotype was counted ten times or more. The chain is built from TRBV15 and TRBJ2-5; 9 positions match TRBD1. The CDR3 extends over 17 amino acids. J was trimmed by 5 bases and V by 5 bases; bases with no gene match: 15. Germline CDR1 LNHNV, CDR2 YYDKDF (reference sequence). The CDR3: CATSDGTGFLEMETQYF. DNA of the CDR3: TGTGCCACCAGCGACGGGACAGGGTTCCTTGAAATGGAGACCCAGTACTTC.

At least ten counts were recorded for this clonotype. This rearrangement joins TRBV20-1 to TRBJ2-3; 9 nucleotides line up with TRBD2. The CDR3 is made up of 17 amino acids. The V segment lost 3 bases and the J segment 3 bases; nucleotides outside the gene matches: 13. Per the germline V gene, CDR1 is DFQATT and CDR2 is SNEGSKA (reference sequence). The CDR3 region has the DNA TGCAGTGCTAGTGGGGTAGCGGGGGCCCGCACTACAGATACGCAGTATTTT. Translation gives CSASGVAGARTTDTQYF.

This clonotype turned up a few times. The CDR3, as DNA: TGCGCCAGCAGCCAAGATCGAGGAAATACGCAGTATTTT. This codes for CASSQDRGNTQYF. V usage is TRBV4-1 and J usage is TRBJ2-3, with D unclear. The ends were cut back, 0 bases at V and 7 bases at J, with 8 bases in the middle. Germline V CDR1 and CDR2: MGHRA, YSYEKL. The CDR3 covers 13 residues.

This clonotype was counted ten times or more. J is TRBJ1-1 and V is TRBV2; 8 bases line up with TRBD1. The J segment lost 1 base and the V segment lost 5 bases, leaving 3 bases of the junction unmatched. The CDR3 covers 14 residues. Looked up from germline, CDR1 is SNHLY and CDR2 is FYNNEI. This CDR3 reads CASSLDRGNTEAFF. In DNA form, the CDR3 reads TGTGCCAGCAGTTTAGACAGGGGGAACACTGAAGCTTTCTTT.

This clonotype showed up many times. This chain connects TRBV18 to TRBJ1-4; no reliable D call. This CDR3 comprises 12 residues. V lost 2 bases and J 8 bases, leaving 6 bases between the germline ends. CDR1 is KGHSH and CDR2 is LQKENI in the germline V gene. CDR3 in DNA: TGTGCCAGCTCACCAAATGAGGAAAAACTGTTTTTT. Encoded protein: CASSPNEEKLFF.

The chain uses TRBV6-2 or TRBV6-3 and TRBJ1-5, with D perhaps TRBD1 (5 bases). The CDR3 is 16 amino acids. Germline lookup yields CDR1 MNHEY and CDR2 SVGEGT. Between the trimmed V and J ends, which lost 6 bases and 15 bases, there was a span of 30 bases. The CDR3 DNA reads as TGTGCCAGCAGCTTGCTCCCCGGGACGGAGCGTGGAATAAGGCATTTT. It translates to CASSLLPGTERGIRHF.

This clonotype occurred many times. The rearrangement joins TRBV27 to TRBJ1-2; D possibly corresponds to TRBD1 (6 bases). Trimming removed 5 bases at V and 8 bases at J, with 15 bases between. The V gene's germline CDR1 is MNHEY and CDR2 SMNVEV (reference sequence). The CDR3 has 13 amino acids. This chain's CDR3 is CASSPRPGAGYTF. The CDR3 region has the DNA TGTGCCAGCAGTCCCCGGCCAGGGGCCGGCTACACCTTC.